The present TCR beta chain was sequenced within a study of cytomegalovirus exposure and HLA in healthy donors. Across the whole study: Researchers found that more than 70% of 398 genotyped donors fell within the Caucasian-associated ancestry cluster.

Comment on this clone: Its target is not known.

Amplification used 60 Vbeta primers and 13 Jbeta primers. Repertoires were generated with immunoSEQ multiplex PCR, while TCRdb's copy carries only in-frame clones and drops some. Among fewer than 250,000 clones listed, more than 85% were seen once. General observations from the study: The authors enumerated around 150 TCR beta chains as linked to cytomegalovirus. After further analysis at a later stage, 16,951 TCR beta sequences were associated with HLA alleles at 0.05 false discovery rate. In a later analysis, the majority of CMV-associated beta chains seemingly showed HLA restriction.

Sequencing was done on a sample of PBMCs. The receptor was derived from a woman younger than 35 in good health and CMV-seronegative.

CDR3 in DNA: TGTGCCAGCAGCTCCGGGACAGGGGGCAATGGCTACACCTTC. This sequence encodes CASSSGTGGNGYTF. V usage is TRBV7-9 and J usage is TRBJ1-2; 12 bases fit TRBD1. Germline trimming cut 4 bases from V and 6 bases from J; bases unmatched to any gene: 3. CDR3 length: 14 residues. From germline, CDR1 is SEHNR and CDR2 FQNEAQ (reference sequence).